The 9 T cell receptor beta chains reported below all come from one sample, sequenced in a study of cytomegalovirus exposure and HLA in healthy donors. PCR involved 60 Vbeta and 13 Jbeta primers. Produced via immunoSEQ multiplex PCR; TCRdb's table is partial and in-frame only. Of 60,000 to 75,000 clones listed, 73% are singletons. Material for sequencing was PBMCs. These receptors were taken from a man over 45 in good health and CMV-seronegative.

V usage is TRBV11-2 and J usage is TRBJ1-5; unclear D gene. There are 15 residues in the CDR3. Trimming took off 0 bases at V and 0 bases at J, with 6 bases between the two ends. CDR1 is SGHAT and CDR2 is FQNNGV in the germline V gene. CDR3 nucleotide sequence: TGTGCCAGCAGCTTAGAAGGGAGTAGCAATCAGCCCCAGCATTTT. Translated, it gives CASSLEGSSNQPQHF.

The V call is TRBV6-5, the J call TRBJ1-6, with 8 bases aligning to TRBD1. The CDR3 runs 14 residues. V shed 6 bases and J 10 bases; nucleotides not matched to a gene: 8. In germline, CDR1 is MNHEY, CDR2 SVGAGI. DNA of the CDR3: TGTGCCAGCAGGCCCGGACAGGGAGACTCACCCCTCCACTTT. Translating gives CASRPGQGDSPLHF.

J is TRBJ1-5 and V is TRBV16, with 8 bases lining up with TRBD1. The V gene end was trimmed by 1 base and the J gene end by 6 bases; junction bases not matched to a gene: 2. CDR3 size: 14 residues. Germline-derived CDR1 and CDR2 are KGHSY and FQNENV. The CDR3 region is CASSQLTGVQPQHF. The DNA of the CDR3 is TGTGCCAGCAGCCAATTGACAGGGGTTCAGCCCCAGCATTTT.

This clone was seen just once. V and J are TRBV19 and TRBJ2-1, with TRBD1 matching over 7 bases. The length of the CDR3 is 13 residues. The V gene's germline CDR1 is LNHDA and CDR2 SQIVND (reference sequence). J was trimmed by 8 bases and V by 3 bases; bases with no gene match: 4. Here the CDR3 reads CASSINRGDEQFF. Here the CDR3 DNA reads TGTGCCAGTAGTATTAACAGGGGAGATGAGCAGTTCTTC.

This chain uses TRBV19 with TRBJ1-1; 7 positions match TRBD1. Trimming removed 5 bases from V and 2 bases from J; junction bases left unmatched: 8. CDR1 LNHDA and CDR2 SQIVND come from the germline V gene (reference sequence). CDR3 length equals 15 residues. The CDR3 DNA sequence: TGTGCCAGTAGTTGGCGGACAGGAGGAAACACTGAAGCTTTCTTT. Encoded protein: CASSWRTGGNTEAFF.

Regarding this clone: A read error may produce the germline difference seen at one junction end. The rearrangement uses TRBV7-9 and TRBJ2-3; 7 bases are shared with TRBD2. The CDR3 extends over 15 amino acids. Germline V CDR1 and CDR2: SEHNR, FQNEAQ (reference sequence). The CDR3 DNA reads TGTTCCAGCAGACAGCGGGAACAGAGCACAGATACGCAGTATTTT. Its translation: CSSRQREQSTDTQYF.

The chain has TRBV6-5 and TRBJ1-4, with 7 bases aligning to TRBD1. The CDR3 totals 14 residues. J was trimmed by 5 bases and V by 10 bases; bases with no gene match: 10. CDR1 and CDR2 from the germline V gene are MNHEY and SVGAGI. CDR3 protein: CATRSGGRNEKLFF. The CDR3 coding sequence is TGTGCCACTAGATCAGGGGGAAGGAATGAAAAACTGTTTTTT.

This chain connects TRBV4-2 to TRBJ2-7; the match to TRBD1 covers 10 bases. The CDR3 is 16 amino acids. Germline CDR1 LGHNA, CDR2 YNFKEQ. The ends lost 0 bases at V and 0 bases at J; junction bases unmatched: 2. The CDR3 sequence: CASSQEGTGVSYEQYF. The CDR3, as DNA: TGTGCCAGCAGCCAAGAGGGGACAGGGGTCTCCTACGAGCAGTACTTC.

The chain uses TRBV7-9 and TRBJ2-7, with D possibly being TRBD1 (6 bases). The V end was cut by 5 bases, the J end by 4 bases, with 12 bases between. The CDR3 runs 13 residues. Per germline, CDR1 SEHNR and CDR2 FQNEAQ (reference sequence). CDR3 coding DNA: TGTGCCAGCAGCGGACCTCAGGGGTACGAGCAGTACTTC. Amino acid sequence: CASSGPQGYEQYF. Looking up the rest from reference TRBV7-9 and TRBJ2-7 gives the full variable domain: DTGVSQNPRHKITKRGQNVTFRCDPISEHNRLYWYRQTLGQGPEFLTYFQNEAQLEKSRLLSDRFSAERPKGSFSTLEIQRTEQGDSAMYLCASSGPQGYEQYFGPGTRLTVT.